This paragraph covers one T cell receptor (beta chain) sequence. These data belong to a study of blood T cell repertoires in COVID-19. About the study: Samples taken during acute and convalescent COVID-19 were collected in the United States, Italy and Spain. From T cells, B-cell-depleted T cells, or PBMCs came the material, which was cDNA or gDNA.

Generated by immunoSEQ multiplex PCR, the TCRdb table keeps only in-frame clones and is missing some. This table has 160,000 or so clones, 70% to 90% appearing once. Seattle patient enrollment occurred during active infection, with longitudinal follow-up thereafter. Source material: peripheral blood. The TCR was taken from a woman aged 50 to 60 with COVID-19, enrolled during active disease.

CDR3 sequence reads: CASSLEGTVYGYTF. The CDR3 DNA follows: TGCGCCAGCAGCTTGGAAGGGACAGTCTATGGCTACACCTTC. The chain carries TRBV5-1 and TRBJ1-2, with TRBD1 identical over 7 bases. Per germline, CDR1 SGHRS and CDR2 YFSETQ. V was pared by 0 bases and J by 4 bases, with 3 bases of the junction left unmatched. The CDR3 is 14 amino acids.